The next 14 T cell receptor beta chains were all read from a single sample in a study of early T cells in non-severe SARS-CoV-2 infection. TCRdb re-analysed the 5' RACE reads in MiXCR, keeping a single row per CDR3 protein. Among tens of thousands of distinct CDR3 sequences, 9.5% to 15% were seen once, and the ten largest hold roughly 4.3%. The sequencing input was whole blood. These receptors were obtained from an adult who was a healthcare worker with PCR-confirmed SARS-CoV-2 infection or an uninfected control (not recorded which).

V gene TRBV29-1 combines with J gene TRBJ2-5; 11 positions agree with TRBD2. CDR3 length: 14 residues. Trimming at V came to 5 bases and at J to 6 bases, leaving 8 bases not matched to a gene. CDR1 SQVTM and CDR2 ANQGSEA come from the germline V gene. The CDR3 protein is CSVSGLAGDKTQYF. CDR3 coding DNA: TGCAGCGTTTCCGGACTAGCGGGTGACAAGACCCAGTACTTC.

This clonotype was seen ten or more times. This chain joins TRBV18 and TRBJ2-7; 8 nucleotides match TRBD1. Per germline, CDR1 KGHSH and CDR2 LQKENI. The trim removed 1 base at V and 8 bases at J, leaving 7 bases unmatched. This CDR3 contains 14 residues. This CDR3 reads CASSPLGQGEKQYF. The CDR3, as DNA: TGTGCCAGCTCACCACTCGGACAGGGAGAAAAGCAGTACTTC.

This clonotype was detected a few times. The V and J genes are TRBV28 and TRBJ1-1; D gene uncertain. The ends were cut back, 6 bases at V and 1 base at J, with 12 bases in the middle. CDR1 and CDR2 from the germline V gene are MDHEN and SYDVKM. The CDR3 consists of 14 residues. CDR3: CASRPSLQNTEAFF. The DNA for the CDR3 is TGTGCCAGCAGACCGTCCCTCCAGAACACTGAAGCTTTCTTT.

This chain uses TRBV12-3 or TRBV12-4 with TRBJ1-3; D uncertain. The CDR3 sequence is 14 residues long. V lost 4 bases and J 0 bases, leaving 7 bases between the germline ends. The CDR3 loop is CASSYGYSGNTIYF. The CDR3 DNA sequence: TGTGCCAGCAGTTACGGGTACTCTGGAAACACCATATATTTT.

The table lists this clonotype with many counts. This chain connects TRBV29-1 to TRBJ2-7, with 7 bases lining up with TRBD2. The CDR3 has 12 residues. Germline V gene lookup returns CDR1 SQVTM and CDR2 ANQGSEA. The ends lost 1 base at V and 4 bases at J; junction bases unmatched: 1. CDR3 sequence reads: CSVEGEGYEQYF. CDR3 DNA: TGCAGCGTTGAAGGGGAGGGTTACGAGCAGTACTTC.

This clonotype was found a few times. The V and J genes are TRBV5-1 and TRBJ2-7, with D hard to call. This CDR3 contains 13 residues. V gave up 1 base and J gave up 6 bases, with 11 bases separating them. Germline CDR1 is SGHRS and CDR2 is YFSETQ. The CDR3 loop is CASSLRASAEQYF. The CDR3 region has the DNA TGCGCCAGCAGCTTGCGCGCGAGCGCCGAGCAGTACTTC. Using reference TRBV5-1 and TRBJ2-7 for the parts outside the CDR3, the full variable domain is KAGVTQTPRYLIKTRGQQVTLSCSPISGHRSVSWYQQTPGQGLQFLFEYFSETQRNKGNFPGRFSGRQFSNSRSEMNVSTLELGDSALYLCASSLRASAEQYFGPGTRLTVT.

This clonotype was observed many times. The rearrangement joins TRBV12-3 or TRBV12-4 to TRBJ2-2, with D perhaps TRBD2 (5 bases). CDR3 length: 15 amino acids. Trimming took off 7 bases at V and 6 bases at J, with 18 bases between the two ends. The CDR3 nucleotides are TGTGCCAGCACCCGGACGGTTAGGCGGGCCGGGGAGCTGTTTTTT. Protein: CASTRTVRRAGELFF.

This clonotype was observed at least ten times. A read error may account for a junction end that differs from germline. The rearrangement joins TRBV12-5 to TRBJ1-1; D not certain. CDR3 length: 17 amino acids. Germline V lookup: CDR1 LGHNT, CDR2 FRNRAP. The CDR3 region is CASVLALRRDPNTEAFF. The CDR3 DNA sequence: TGTGCTAGTGTTTTGGCCCTAAGACGGGATCCGAACACTGAAGCTTTCTTT.

This clonotype was counted many times. The rearrangement uses TRBV3-1 and TRBJ1-2; D is unresolved. This CDR3 is 13 amino acids long. Trimming took off 1 base at V and 4 bases at J, with 7 bases between the two ends. Germline V gene sequence: CDR1 LGHDT, CDR2 YNNKEL (reference sequence). This CDR3 is CASSQGHSYGYTF. CDR3 sequence (DNA): TGTGCCAGCAGCCAAGGACACAGCTATGGCTACACCTTC.

This clonotype was seen ten or more times. The chain links TRBV4-1 to TRBJ2-1; 13 nucleotides align to TRBD2. CDR1 is MGHRA, CDR2 YSYEKL, per germline. Losses at the gene ends were 1 base for V and 7 bases for J; bases not matched to a gene: 1. The CDR3 covers 15 residues. This CDR3 is CASSQGTSGRNEQFF. CDR3 nucleotide sequence: TGCGCCAGCAGCCAAGGGACTAGCGGGAGAAATGAGCAGTTCTTC.

This chain links TRBV5-6 with TRBJ2-5; no reliable D call. V was trimmed by 4 bases and J by 2 bases, leaving 3 bases between them. The CDR3 consists of 11 residues. Germline assignment: CDR1 SGHDT and CDR2 YYEEEE. CDR3 protein: CASSGQETQYF. In DNA form, the CDR3 reads TGTGCCAGCAGCGGGCAAGAGACCCAGTACTTC.

This clonotype was seen many times. A read error may account for a junction end that differs from germline. The chain uses TRBV7-6 and TRBJ1-3; D uncertain. Germline assignment: CDR1 SGHVS and CDR2 FNYEAQ. The CDR3 totals 15 residues. CDR3 DNA sequence: TGTGCCAGCAGCTTAGAGACAAGCTCTGAAAACACCATATATTTT. Residues: CASSLETSSENTIYF.

This clonotype was seen many times. The chain employs TRBV5-1 and TRBJ1-1; the D gene is possibly TRBD1 (6 bases). Germline loops: CDR1 SGHRS, CDR2 YFSETQ. The CDR3 consists of 14 residues. V lost 0 bases to trimming and J lost 7 bases, with 13 bases between them. The chain's CDR3 is CASSLGRGFNEAFF. The CDR3 DNA follows: TGCGCCAGCAGCTTGGGCAGGGGTTTTAATGAAGCTTTCTTT.

This clonotype was counted ten times or more. V gene TRBV14 combines with J gene TRBJ2-1; a weak D match, TRBD1 (6 bases). The germline V and J ends were trimmed by 2 bases and 3 bases, with 17 bases remaining between them. The CDR3 covers 17 residues. From germline, CDR1 is SGHDN and CDR2 FVKESK. DNA for the CDR3: TGTGCCAGCAGCCAATACCCTCCCGGGACATACTACAATGAGCAGTTCTTC. Residues: CASSQYPPGTYYNEQFF.